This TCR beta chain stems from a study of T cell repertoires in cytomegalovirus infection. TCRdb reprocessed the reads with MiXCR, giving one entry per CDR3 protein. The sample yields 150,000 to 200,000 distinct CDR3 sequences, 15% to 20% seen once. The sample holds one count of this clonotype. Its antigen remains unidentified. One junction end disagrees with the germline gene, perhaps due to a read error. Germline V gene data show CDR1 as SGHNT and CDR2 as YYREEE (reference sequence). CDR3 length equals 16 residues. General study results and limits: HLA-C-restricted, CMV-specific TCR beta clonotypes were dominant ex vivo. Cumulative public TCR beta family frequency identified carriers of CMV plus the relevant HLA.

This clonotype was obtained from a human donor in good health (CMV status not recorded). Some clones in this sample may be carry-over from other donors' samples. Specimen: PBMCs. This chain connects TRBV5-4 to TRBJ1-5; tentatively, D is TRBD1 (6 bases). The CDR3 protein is CACSLSPGASNQPQHF. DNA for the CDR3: TGTGCCTGCAGCCTAAGTCCGGGGGCCAGCAATCAGCCCCAGCATTTT.